The 6 T cell receptor beta chains reported below all come from one sample, sequenced in a study of identical twins listed by TCRdb under 2016. Library generation was performed with 5' RACE. Instrument used: Illumina HiSeq 2000. TCRdb redid the processing of the public reads, applying fastp at Q25 and MiXCR, and retained in-frame beta chains. A single entry per CDR3 protein holds the most common genes and DNA from its merged rows. This sample holds about 190,000 distinct CDR3 sequences; about a sixth were observed only once. The leading ten clones occupy around two fifths of the sample. The same specimen was also included in a second study, on T cells expressing NK-cell markers.

Sequences were obtained from CD8+ T cells sorted from blood. The receptors stem from a woman aged 18 to 35 in good health.

The chain has TRBV12-3 or TRBV12-4 and TRBJ2-1, with D perhaps matching TRBD2 (5 bases). V dropped 2 bases and J dropped 6 bases, with 11 bases sitting between them. The CDR3 totals 14 residues. The CDR3 loop reads CASSLKGASNEQFF. The CDR3 DNA is TGTGCCAGCAGTTTAAAGGGAGCCTCCAATGAGCAGTTCTTC.

This clonotype has a count of ten or more. This chain connects TRBV7-9 to TRBJ2-1, with D possibly matching TRBD2 (8 bases). In germline, CDR1 is SEHNR, CDR2 FQNEAQ (reference sequence). The V and J ends lost 4 bases and 5 bases respectively, with 21 bases between them. The length of the CDR3 is 17 residues. The CDR3 DNA follows: TGTGCCAGCAGCTGCATCCGGGACAGCGGGGGAGACAATGAGCAGTTCTTC. Its translation is CASSCIRDSGGDNEQFF.

The chain joins TRBV5-8 to TRBJ2-3; the D gene is possibly TRBD1 (6 bases). Trimming took off 0 bases at V and 4 bases at J, with 18 bases between the two ends. CDR1 and CDR2 from the germline V gene are SGHTS and YDEGEE. The CDR3 loop spans 17 amino acids. CDR3 nucleotide sequence: TGTGCCAGCAGCTTGGTCCCGGACAACAGGGATTCAGATACGCAGTATTTT. This codes for CASSLVPDNRDSDTQYF. Full variable domain (remainder filled in from reference TRBV5-8 and TRBJ2-3): EAGVTQSPTHLIKTRGQQATLRCSPISGHTSVYWYQQALGLGLQFLLWYDEGEERNRGNFPPRFSGRQFPNYSSELNVNALELEDSALYLCASSLVPDNRDSDTQYFGPGTRLTVL.

The rearrangement joins TRBV9 to TRBJ2-7; 8 nucleotides align to TRBD1. This CDR3 is built from 15 residues. Germline CDR1 and CDR2: SGDLS and YYNGEE. V lost 4 bases, J lost 0 bases, and 6 bases stayed unmatched. The CDR3 region has the DNA TGTGCCAGCAGCCCCCGGACAGGGAGCTCCTACGAGCAGTACTTC. Translation: CASSPRTGSSYEQYF.

This rearrangement joins TRBV2 to TRBJ2-7; D is ambiguous. Germline V gives CDR1 SNHLY, CDR2 FYNNEI. This CDR3 is built from 12 residues. Trimming pared 3 bases from V and 4 bases from J, leaving 7 bases between. Written as DNA, the CDR3 is TGTGCCAGCAGTGACATCACTTACGAGCAGTACTTC. It codes for CASSDITYEQYF.

The chain combines TRBV6-2 or TRBV6-3 with TRBJ2-1; the match to TRBD2 covers 11 bases. The ends lost 2 bases at V and 2 bases at J; junction bases unmatched: 8. The CDR3 is 18 residues long. The germline V gene encodes CDR1 MNHEY and CDR2 SVGEGT. DNA for the CDR3: TGTGCCAGCAGTTACCTCCCTGGGGGACTAGCGGCCTACAATGAGCAGTTCTTC. Amino acid sequence: CASSYLPGGLAAYNEQFF.